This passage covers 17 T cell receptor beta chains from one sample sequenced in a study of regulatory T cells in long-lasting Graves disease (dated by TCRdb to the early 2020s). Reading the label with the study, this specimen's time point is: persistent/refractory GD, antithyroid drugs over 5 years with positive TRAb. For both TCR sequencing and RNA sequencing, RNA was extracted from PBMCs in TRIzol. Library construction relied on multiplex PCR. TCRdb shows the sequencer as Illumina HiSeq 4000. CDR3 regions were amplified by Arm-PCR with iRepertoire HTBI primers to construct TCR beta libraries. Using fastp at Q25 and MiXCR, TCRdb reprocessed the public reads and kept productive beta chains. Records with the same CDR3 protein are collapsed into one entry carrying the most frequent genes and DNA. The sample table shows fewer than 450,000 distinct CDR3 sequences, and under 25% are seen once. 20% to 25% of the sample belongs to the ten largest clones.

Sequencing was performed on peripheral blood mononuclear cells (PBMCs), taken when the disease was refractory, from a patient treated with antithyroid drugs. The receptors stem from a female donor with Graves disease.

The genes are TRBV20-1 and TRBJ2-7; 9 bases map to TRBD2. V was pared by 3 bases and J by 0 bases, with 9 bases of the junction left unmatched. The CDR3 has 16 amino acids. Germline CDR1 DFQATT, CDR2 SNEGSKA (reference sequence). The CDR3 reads CSARGARLADSYEQYF. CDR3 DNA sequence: TGCAGTGCTAGGGGTGCCCGACTAGCGGACTCCTACGAGCAGTACTTC.

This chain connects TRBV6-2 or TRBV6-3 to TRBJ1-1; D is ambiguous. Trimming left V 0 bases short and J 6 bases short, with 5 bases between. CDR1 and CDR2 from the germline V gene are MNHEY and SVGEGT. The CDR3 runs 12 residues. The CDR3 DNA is TGTGCCAGCAGTTACTCGATTGCTGAAGCTTTCTTT. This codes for CASSYSIAEAFF.

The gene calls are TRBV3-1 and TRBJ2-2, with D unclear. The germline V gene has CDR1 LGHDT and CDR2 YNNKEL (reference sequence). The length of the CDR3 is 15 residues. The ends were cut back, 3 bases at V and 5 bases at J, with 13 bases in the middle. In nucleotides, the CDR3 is TGTGCCAGCAGCCACCGGGCACCTTATACCGGGGAGCTGTTTTTT. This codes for CASSHRAPYTGELFF.

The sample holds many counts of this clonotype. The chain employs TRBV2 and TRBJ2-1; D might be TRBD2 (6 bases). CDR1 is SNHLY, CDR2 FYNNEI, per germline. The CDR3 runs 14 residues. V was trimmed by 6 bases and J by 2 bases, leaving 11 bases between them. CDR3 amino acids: CASSPGSAYNEQFF. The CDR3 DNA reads TGTGCCAGCAGCCCCGGGAGTGCCTACAATGAGCAGTTCTTC.

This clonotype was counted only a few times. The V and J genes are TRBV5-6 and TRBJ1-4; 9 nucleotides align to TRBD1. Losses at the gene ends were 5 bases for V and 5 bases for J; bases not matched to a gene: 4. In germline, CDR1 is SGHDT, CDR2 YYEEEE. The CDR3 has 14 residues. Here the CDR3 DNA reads TGTGCCAGCAGATCTGGGACAGGGAATGAAAAACTGTTTTTT. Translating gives CASRSGTGNEKLFF.

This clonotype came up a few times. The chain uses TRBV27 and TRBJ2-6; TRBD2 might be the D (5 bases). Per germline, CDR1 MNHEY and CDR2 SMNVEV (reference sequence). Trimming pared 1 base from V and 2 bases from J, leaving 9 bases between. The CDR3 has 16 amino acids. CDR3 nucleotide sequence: TGTGCCAGCAGTTTATTGGCGGGTCCTGGGGCCAACGTCCTGACTTTC. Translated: CASSLLAGPGANVLTF.

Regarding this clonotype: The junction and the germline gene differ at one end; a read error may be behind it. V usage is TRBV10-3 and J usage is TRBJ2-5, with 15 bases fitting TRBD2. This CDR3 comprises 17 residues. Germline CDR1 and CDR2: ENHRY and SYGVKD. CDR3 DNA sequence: TGTGCCATCAGTGAAGGACTAGCGGGAGGGCCGACGGAGACCCAGCACTTC. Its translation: CAISEGLAGGPTETQHF.

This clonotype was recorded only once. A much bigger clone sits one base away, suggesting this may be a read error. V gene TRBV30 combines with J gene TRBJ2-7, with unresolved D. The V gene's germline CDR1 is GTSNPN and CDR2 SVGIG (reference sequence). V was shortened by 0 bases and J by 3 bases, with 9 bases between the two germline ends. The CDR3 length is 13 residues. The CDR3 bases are TGTGCCTGGAGTGTACAACTAAACTACGAGCAGTACTTC. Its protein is CAWSVQLNYEQYF.

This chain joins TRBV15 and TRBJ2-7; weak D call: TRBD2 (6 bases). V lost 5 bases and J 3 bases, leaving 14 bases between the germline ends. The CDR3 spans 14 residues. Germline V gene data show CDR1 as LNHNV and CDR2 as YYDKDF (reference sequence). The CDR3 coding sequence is TGTGCCACCAGCGGCCGGGACTCAAGCTACGAGCAGTACTTC. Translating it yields CATSGRDSSYEQYF.

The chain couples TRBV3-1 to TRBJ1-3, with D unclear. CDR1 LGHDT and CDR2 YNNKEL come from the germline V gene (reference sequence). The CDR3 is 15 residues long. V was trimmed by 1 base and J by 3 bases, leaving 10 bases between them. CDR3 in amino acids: CASSQALLGGNTIYF. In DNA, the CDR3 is TGTGCCAGCAGCCAAGCCCTCCTGGGTGGAAACACCATATATTTT.

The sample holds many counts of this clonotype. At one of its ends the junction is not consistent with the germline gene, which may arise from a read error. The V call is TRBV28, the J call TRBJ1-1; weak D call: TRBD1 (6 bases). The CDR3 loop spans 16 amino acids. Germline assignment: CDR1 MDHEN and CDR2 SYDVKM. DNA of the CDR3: TGTGCCAGCAGTTTATGGGGGGCGCCGGGGAACGCTGAAGCTTTCTTT. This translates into CASSLWGAPGNAEAFF.

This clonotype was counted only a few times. The CDR3 sequence is CASSPTMVAGVLNIQYF. The CDR3 DNA reads TGTGCCAGTAGCCCTACGATGGTAGCGGGAGTGTTAAACATTCAGTACTTC. V is TRBV19 and J is TRBJ2-4; 9 bases line up with TRBD2. There are 17 residues in the CDR3. Germline V gene lookup returns CDR1 LNHDA and CDR2 SQIVND (reference sequence). V was pared by 6 bases and J by 6 bases, with 15 bases of the junction left unmatched. The full variable domain, in which reference TRBV19 and TRBJ2-4 provide the parts outside the CDR3, is DGGITQSPKYLFRKEGQNVTLSCEQNLNHDAMYWYRQDPGQGLRLIYYSQIVNDFQKGDIAEGYSVSREKKESFPLTVTSAQKNPTAFYLCASSPTMVAGVLNIQYFGAGTRLSVL.

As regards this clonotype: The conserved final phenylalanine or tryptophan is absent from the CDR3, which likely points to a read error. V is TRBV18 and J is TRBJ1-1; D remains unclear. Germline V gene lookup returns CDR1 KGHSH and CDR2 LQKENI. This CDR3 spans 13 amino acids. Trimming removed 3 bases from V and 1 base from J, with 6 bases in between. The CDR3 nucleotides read TGTGCCAGCTCACCGAAAGGGAACACTGAAGCTTTCCTT. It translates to CASSPKGNTEAFL.

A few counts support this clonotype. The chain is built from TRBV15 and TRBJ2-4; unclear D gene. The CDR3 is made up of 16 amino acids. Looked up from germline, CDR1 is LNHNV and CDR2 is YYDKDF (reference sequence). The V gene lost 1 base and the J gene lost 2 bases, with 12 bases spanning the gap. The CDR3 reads CATSRGAGSTKNIQYF. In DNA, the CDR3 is TGTGCCACCAGCAGAGGGGCAGGATCCACCAAAAACATTCAGTACTTC.

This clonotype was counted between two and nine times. The CDR3 sequence: CASSELPYGGRNTEAFF. The CDR3 coding sequence is TGTGCCAGCAGTGAATTGCCCTACGGGGGGAGGAACACTGAAGCTTTCTTT. The chain joins TRBV6-1 to TRBJ1-1, with D possibly matching TRBD1 (5 bases). From germline, CDR1 is MNHNS and CDR2 SASEGT. This CDR3 comprises 17 residues. V lost 2 bases to trimming and J lost 1 base, with 17 bases between them.

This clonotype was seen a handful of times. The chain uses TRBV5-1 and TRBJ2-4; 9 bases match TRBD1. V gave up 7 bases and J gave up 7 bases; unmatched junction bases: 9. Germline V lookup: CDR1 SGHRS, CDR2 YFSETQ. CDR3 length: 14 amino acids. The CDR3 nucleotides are TGCGCCAGCCATCCGGGACAGGGTCGGAACATTCAGTACTTC. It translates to CASHPGQGRNIQYF.

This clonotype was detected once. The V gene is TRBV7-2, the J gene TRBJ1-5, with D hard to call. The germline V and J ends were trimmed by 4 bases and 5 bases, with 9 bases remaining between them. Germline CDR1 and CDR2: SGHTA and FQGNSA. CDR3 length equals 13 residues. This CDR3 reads CASSSQSHQPQHF. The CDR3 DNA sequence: TGTGCCAGCAGCTCCCAGTCTCATCAGCCCCAGCATTTT.